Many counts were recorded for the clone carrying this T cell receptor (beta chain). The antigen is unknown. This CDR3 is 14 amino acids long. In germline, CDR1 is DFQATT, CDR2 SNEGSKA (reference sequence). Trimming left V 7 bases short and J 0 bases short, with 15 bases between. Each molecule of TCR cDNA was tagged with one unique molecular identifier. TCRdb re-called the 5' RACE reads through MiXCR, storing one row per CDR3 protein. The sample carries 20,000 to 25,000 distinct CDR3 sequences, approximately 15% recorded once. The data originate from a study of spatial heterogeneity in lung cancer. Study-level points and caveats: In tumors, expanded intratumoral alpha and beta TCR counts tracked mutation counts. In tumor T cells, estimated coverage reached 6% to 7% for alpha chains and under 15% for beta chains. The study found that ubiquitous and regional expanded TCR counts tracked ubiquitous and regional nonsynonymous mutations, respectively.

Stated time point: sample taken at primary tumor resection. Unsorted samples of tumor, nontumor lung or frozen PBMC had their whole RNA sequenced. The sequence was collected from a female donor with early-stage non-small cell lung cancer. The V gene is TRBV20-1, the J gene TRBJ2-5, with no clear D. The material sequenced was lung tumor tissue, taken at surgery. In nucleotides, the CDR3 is TGCAGTGGACCAGCGAGGCGTGACCAAGAGACCCAGTACTTC. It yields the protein CSGPARRDQETQYF.